These 9 T cell receptor beta chains originate from one sample sequenced in a study of OX40 agonist ivuxolimab in advanced cancers. Clones were sequenced by immunoSEQ multiplex PCR, and TCRdb holds only the in-frame ones, with some missing. This sample has 52,000 or so clones, with around four fifths found just once. The sequences come from CD4+ or CD8+ T cells sorted from blood, collected in a trial of the OX40 agonist ivuxolimab. All receptors derive from an adult with an advanced solid tumor such as melanoma, head and neck, liver or kidney cancer.

V gene TRBV5-8 combines with J gene TRBJ2-5, with D perhaps TRBD1 (6 bases). Germline assignment: CDR1 SGHTS and CDR2 YDEGEE. The CDR3 is 15 residues long. Trimming cost V 5 bases and J 0 bases, with 14 bases left between them. The CDR3 DNA reads TGTGCCAGCAGTTACCAGGGGTTGTACCAAGAGACCCAGTACTTC. Protein product: CASSYQGLYQETQYF.

The rearrangement links TRBV5-5 to TRBJ2-5; D is undetermined. CDR3 length equals 14 residues. CDR1 and CDR2 (germline): SGHKS, YYEKEE (reference sequence). V gave up 4 bases and J gave up 2 bases, with 12 bases separating them. CDR3 nucleotide sequence: TGTGCCAGCAGCAAAAGGGTAGATCAAGAGACCCAGTACTTC. It yields the protein CASSKRVDQETQYF.

The chain recombines TRBV4-2 with TRBJ2-1; no clear D. The CDR3 runs 14 residues. Trimming took off 3 bases at V and 3 bases at J, with 9 bases between the two ends. In germline, CDR1 is LGHNA, CDR2 YNFKEQ. The CDR3 coding sequence is TGTGCCAGCAGCCAGACTTCAATCTACAATGAGCAGTTCTTC. This translates into CASSQTSIYNEQFF.

This chain joins TRBV11-3 and TRBJ2-7, with TRBD2 matching over 7 bases. The CDR3 sequence is 14 residues long. The ends lost 5 bases at V and 0 bases at J; junction bases unmatched: 4. Per the germline V gene, CDR1 is SGHNT and CDR2 is YENEEA. CDR3 loop: CASSNKRDSYEQYF. Written as DNA, the CDR3 is TGTGCCAGCAGCAATAAGCGGGACTCCTACGAGCAGTACTTC.

This chain connects TRBV19 to TRBJ1-2; 8 bases match TRBD1. Looked up from germline, CDR1 is LNHDA and CDR2 is SQIVND (reference sequence). The CDR3 sequence is 14 residues long. V gave up 3 bases and J gave up 8 bases; unmatched junction bases: 8. CDR3 coding DNA: TGTGCCAGTAGTATCCCGACTGGACAGGGAGGCTACACCTTC. It is translated as CASSIPTGQGGYTF.

With respect to this clone: Just one base apart from a much larger clone, this may be a read error. This rearrangement joins TRBV5-1 to TRBJ2-5, with 12 bases aligning to TRBD2. The J call may not be correct, given that the DNA end is closer to TRBJ2-7. This CDR3 is 14 amino acids long. The germline gives CDR1 SGHRS, CDR2 YFSETQ. The CDR3 sequence is CASSLTSGGYEQYF. CDR3 nucleotide sequence: TGCGCCAGCAGCTTGACTAGCGGGGGGTACGAGCAGTACTTC.

This sequence joins TRBV18 and TRBJ1-1; D is undetermined. Trimming took off 5 bases at V and 3 bases at J, with 7 bases between the two ends. The length of the CDR3 is 12 residues. Germline V gene lookup returns CDR1 KGHSH and CDR2 LQKENI. The CDR3 DNA reads as TGTGCCAGCTCAGAACGGGACACTGAAGCTTTCTTT. Residues: CASSERDTEAFF.

The chain joins TRBV11-3 to TRBJ2-2, with D perhaps TRBD1 or TRBD2 (5 bases each). Germline V gene lookup returns CDR1 SGHNT and CDR2 YENEEA. V was clipped by 2 bases and J by 5 bases, with 9 bases between them. CDR3 length: 14 amino acids. The CDR3 nucleotides are TGTGCCAGCAGCTTACATGGGGGAACCGGGGAGCTGTTTTTT. Its translation is CASSLHGGTGELFF.

This clone came up once. The genes are TRBV19 and TRBJ2-1, with D perhaps matching TRBD2 (7 bases). This CDR3 is 15 amino acids long. CDR1 and CDR2 (germline): LNHDA, SQIVND (reference sequence). V lost 7 bases and J 6 bases, leaving 19 bases between the germline ends. The CDR3 region is CASNNQRGGSNEQFF. CDR3 sequence (DNA): TGTGCCAGTAACAACCAAAGGGGGGGAAGCAATGAGCAGTTCTTC. Drawing the rest from reference TRBV19 and TRBJ2-1, the complete variable domain is DGGITQSPKYLFRKEGQNVTLSCEQNLNHDAMYWYRQDPGQGLRLIYYSQIVNDFQKGDIAEGYSVSREKKESFPLTVTSAQKNPTAFYLCASNNQRGGSNEQFFGPGTRLTVL.